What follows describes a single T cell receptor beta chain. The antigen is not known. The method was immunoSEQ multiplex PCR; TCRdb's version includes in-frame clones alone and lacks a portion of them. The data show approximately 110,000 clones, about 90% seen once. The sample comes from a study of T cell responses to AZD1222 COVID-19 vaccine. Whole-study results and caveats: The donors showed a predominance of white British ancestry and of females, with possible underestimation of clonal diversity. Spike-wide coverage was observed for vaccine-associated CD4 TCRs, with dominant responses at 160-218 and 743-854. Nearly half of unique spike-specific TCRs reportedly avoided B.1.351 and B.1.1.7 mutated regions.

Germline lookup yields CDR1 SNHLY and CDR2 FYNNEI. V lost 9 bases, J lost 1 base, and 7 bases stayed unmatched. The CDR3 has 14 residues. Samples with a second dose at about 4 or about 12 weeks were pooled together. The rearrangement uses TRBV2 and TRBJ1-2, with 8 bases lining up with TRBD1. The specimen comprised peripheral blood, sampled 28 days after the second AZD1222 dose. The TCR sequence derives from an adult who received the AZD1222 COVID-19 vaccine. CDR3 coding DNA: TGTGCCAGTCAGGGGGCACTGGGTAACTATGGCTACACCTTC. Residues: CASQGALGNYGYTF.